This TCR beta chain is drawn from a study of T cell changes during pregnancy in multiple sclerosis. The assay was immunoSEQ multiplex PCR, and TCRdb's table has in-frame clones only and misses some. The table includes around 50,000 clones, nearly 95% detected once. The CDR3 runs to 16 residues. The V gene's germline CDR1 is SGHAT and CDR2 FQNNGV. V was pared by 5 bases and J by 2 bases, with 19 bases between. The sample was CD4+ T cells from peripheral blood mononuclear cells, taken after pregnancy. This receptor was taken from a female donor in good health, enrolled as a control in a pregnancy study. This chain links TRBV11-2 with TRBJ2-7; a possible D gene is TRBD1 (6 bases). The CDR3 sequence is CASSPRTYREAYEQYF. The CDR3 coding sequence is TGTGCCAGCAGCCCCCGAACATACAGGGAAGCCTACGAGCAGTACTTC.